This passage covers 3 T cell receptor beta chains from one sample sequenced in a study of cytomegalovirus exposure and HLA in healthy donors. Primers included in the PCR were 60 Vbeta and 13 Jbeta primers. This table comes from immunoSEQ multiplex PCR, and its TCRdb copy is limited to in-frame clones, with some not included. The sample has approximately 81,000 clones; 74% are singletons. Sequenced: PBMCs. The source of these receptors is a man aged 40-49 years in good health and CMV-seropositive.

This clone has more than one count but fewer than ten. V and J are TRBV30 and TRBJ2-5; possible D gene TRBD2, 5 bases. With the DNA end fitting TRBJ2-7 better, the J assignment may be wrong. Germline CDR1 and CDR2: GTSNPN and SVGIG (reference sequence). The CDR3 spans 18 residues. The CDR3 nucleotides are TGTGCCTGGAGTGTATTTGAAAATCTCGGGGTCACCCCCTACGAGCAGTACTTC. It translates to CAWSVFENLGVTPYEQYF.

This clone was counted between two and nine times. This chain uses TRBV6-1 with TRBJ1-1, with 9 bases matching TRBD1. Germline CDR1 is MNHNS and CDR2 is SASEGT. This CDR3 has 15 residues. With 1 base clipped from V and 5 bases from J, the junction kept 5 bases outside the gene matches. The CDR3, as DNA: TGTGCCAGCAGTGAAGAGCACAGGGGGCGGACTGAAGCTTTCTTT. Its protein is CASSEEHRGRTEAFF.

The V and J genes are TRBV2 and TRBJ2-3, with 7 bases aligning to TRBD1. CDR1 and CDR2 from the germline V gene are SNHLY and FYNNEI. V lost 7 bases to trimming and J lost 4 bases; unmatched junction nucleotides: 11. CDR3 length: 15 amino acids. The CDR3 spells CASIRGGRGPDTQYF. In DNA form, the CDR3 reads TGTGCCAGCATCCGAGGGGGCAGGGGACCAGATACGCAGTATTTT.